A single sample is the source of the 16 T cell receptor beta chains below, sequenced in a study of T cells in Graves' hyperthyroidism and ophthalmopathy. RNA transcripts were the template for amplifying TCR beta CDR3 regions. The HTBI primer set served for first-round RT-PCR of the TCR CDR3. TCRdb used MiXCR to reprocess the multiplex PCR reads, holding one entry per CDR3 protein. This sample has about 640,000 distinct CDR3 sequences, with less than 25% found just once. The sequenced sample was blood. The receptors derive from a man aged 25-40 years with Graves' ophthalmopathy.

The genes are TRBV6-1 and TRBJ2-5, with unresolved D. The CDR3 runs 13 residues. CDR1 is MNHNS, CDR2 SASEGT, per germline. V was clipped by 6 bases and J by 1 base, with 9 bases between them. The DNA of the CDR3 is TGTGCCAGCAGCGTCCGGCCCCAAGAGACCCAGTACTTC. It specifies CASSVRPQETQYF.

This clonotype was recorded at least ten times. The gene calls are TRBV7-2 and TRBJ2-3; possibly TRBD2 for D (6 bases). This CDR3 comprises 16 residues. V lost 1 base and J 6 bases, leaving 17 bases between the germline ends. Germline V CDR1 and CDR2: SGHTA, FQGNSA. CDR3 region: CASSLGLVHSWDTQYF. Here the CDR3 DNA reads TGTGCCAGCAGCTTAGGACTAGTACATTCATGGGATACGCAGTATTTT.

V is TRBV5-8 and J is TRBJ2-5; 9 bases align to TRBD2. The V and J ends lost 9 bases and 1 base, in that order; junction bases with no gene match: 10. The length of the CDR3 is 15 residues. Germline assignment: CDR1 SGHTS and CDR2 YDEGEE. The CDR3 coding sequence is TGTGCCATCCCCATTAGCGGGAGAGCCCAAGAGACCCAGTACTTC. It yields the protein CAIPISGRAQETQYF.

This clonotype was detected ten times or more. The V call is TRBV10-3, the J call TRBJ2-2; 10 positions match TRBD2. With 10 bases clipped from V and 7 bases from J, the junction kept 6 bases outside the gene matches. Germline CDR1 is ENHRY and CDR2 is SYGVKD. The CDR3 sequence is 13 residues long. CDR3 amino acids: CATGTSVVGELFF. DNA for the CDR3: TGTGCCACCGGGACTAGCGTCGTCGGGGAGCTGTTTTTT.

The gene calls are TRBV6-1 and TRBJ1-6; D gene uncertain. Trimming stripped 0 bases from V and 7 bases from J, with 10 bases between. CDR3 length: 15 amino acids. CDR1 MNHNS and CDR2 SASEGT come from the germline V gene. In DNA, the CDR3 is TGTGCCAGCAGTGAAGCCGGCAGGTGGAATTCACCCCTCCACTTT. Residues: CASSEAGRWNSPLHF.

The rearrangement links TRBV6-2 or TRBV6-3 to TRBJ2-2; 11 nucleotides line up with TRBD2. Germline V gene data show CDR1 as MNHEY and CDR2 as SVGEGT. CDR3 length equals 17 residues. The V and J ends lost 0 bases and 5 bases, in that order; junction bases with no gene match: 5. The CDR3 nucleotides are TGTGCCAGCAGTTACTCGCCGGGACTAGCGGCAACCGGGGAGCTGTTTTTT. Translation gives CASSYSPGLAATGELFF.

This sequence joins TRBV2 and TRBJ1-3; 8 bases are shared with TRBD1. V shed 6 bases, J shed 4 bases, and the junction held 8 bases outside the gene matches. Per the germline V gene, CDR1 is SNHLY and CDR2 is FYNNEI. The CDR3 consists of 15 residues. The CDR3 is CASSLARTGGNTIYF. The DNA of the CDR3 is TGTGCCAGCAGCTTGGCCCGGACAGGGGGAAACACCATATATTTT.

This CDR3 is CASRYGPAGGQETQYF. The CDR3 DNA reads as TGTGCCAGCAGATACGGACCAGCGGGAGGACAAGAGACCCAGTACTTC. The rearrangement uses TRBV6-5 and TRBJ2-5; 9 bases line up with TRBD2. CDR1 MNHEY and CDR2 SVGAGI come from the germline V gene. V lost 6 bases, J lost 2 bases, and 10 bases stayed unmatched. The CDR3 consists of 16 residues.

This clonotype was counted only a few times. CDR3 sequence (DNA): TGTGCCAGCAGCTCCCGGGCAGGGGATACGCAGTATTTT. This gives the protein CASSSRAGDTQYF. The J gene is TRBJ2-3, the V gene TRBV7-3; tentative D call: TRBD1 (5 bases). V gave up 4 bases and J gave up 6 bases, with 11 bases separating them. The CDR3 contains 13 residues. The germline V gene encodes CDR1 SGHTA and CDR2 FQGTGA.

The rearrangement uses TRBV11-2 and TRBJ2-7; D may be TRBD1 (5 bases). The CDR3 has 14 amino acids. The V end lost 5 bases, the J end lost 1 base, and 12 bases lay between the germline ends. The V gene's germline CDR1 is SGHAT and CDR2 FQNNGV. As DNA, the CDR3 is TGTGCCAGCAGCGGGGCCGGCTCTTCCTACGAGCAGTACTTC. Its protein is CASSGAGSSYEQYF.

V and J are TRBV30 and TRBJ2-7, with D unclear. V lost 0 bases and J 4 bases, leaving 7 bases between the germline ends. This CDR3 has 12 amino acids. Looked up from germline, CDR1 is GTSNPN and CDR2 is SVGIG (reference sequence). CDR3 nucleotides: TGTGCCTGGAGTGTAGGGTTTTACGAGCAGTACTTC. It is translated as CAWSVGFYEQYF.

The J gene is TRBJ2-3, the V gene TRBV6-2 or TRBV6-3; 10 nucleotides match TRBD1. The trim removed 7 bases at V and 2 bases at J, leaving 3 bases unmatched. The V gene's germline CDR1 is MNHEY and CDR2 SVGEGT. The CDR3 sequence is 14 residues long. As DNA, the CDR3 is TGTGCCAGCAAGACAGGGGGCCACACAGATACGCAGTATTTT. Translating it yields CASKTGGHTDTQYF.

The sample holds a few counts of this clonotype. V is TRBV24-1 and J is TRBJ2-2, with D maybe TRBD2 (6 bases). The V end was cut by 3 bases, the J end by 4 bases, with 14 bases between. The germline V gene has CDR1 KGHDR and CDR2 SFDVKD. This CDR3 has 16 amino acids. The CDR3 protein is CATSDLEGWGTGELFF. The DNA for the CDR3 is TGTGCCACCAGTGATCTGGAGGGTTGGGGCACCGGGGAGCTGTTTTTT.

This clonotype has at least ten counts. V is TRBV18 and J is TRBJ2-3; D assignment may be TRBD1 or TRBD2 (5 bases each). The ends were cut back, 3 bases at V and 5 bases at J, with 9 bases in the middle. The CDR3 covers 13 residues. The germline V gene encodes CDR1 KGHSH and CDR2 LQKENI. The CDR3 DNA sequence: TGTGCCAGCTCACCTAGAGGGGAAGATACGCAGTATTTT. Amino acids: CASSPRGEDTQYF. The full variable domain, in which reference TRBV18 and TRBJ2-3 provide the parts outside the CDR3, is NAGVMQNPRHLVRRRGQEARLRCSPMKGHSHVYWYRQLPEEGLKFMVYLQKENIIDESGMPKERFSAEFPKEGPSILRIQQVVRGDSAAYFCASSPRGEDTQYFGPGTRLTVL.

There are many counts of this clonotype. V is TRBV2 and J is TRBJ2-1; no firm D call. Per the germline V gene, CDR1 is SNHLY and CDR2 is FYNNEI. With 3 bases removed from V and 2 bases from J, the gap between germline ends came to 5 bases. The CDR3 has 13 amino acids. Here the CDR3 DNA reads TGTGCCAGCAGTGAGCGACCCTACAATGAGCAGTTCTTC. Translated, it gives CASSERPYNEQFF.

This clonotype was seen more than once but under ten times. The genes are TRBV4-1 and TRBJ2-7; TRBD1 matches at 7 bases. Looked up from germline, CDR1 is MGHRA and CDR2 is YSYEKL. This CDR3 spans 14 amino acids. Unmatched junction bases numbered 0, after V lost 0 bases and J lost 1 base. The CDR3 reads CASSQEGQSYEQYF. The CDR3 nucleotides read TGCGCCAGCAGCCAAGAGGGACAGTCCTACGAGCAGTACTTC.